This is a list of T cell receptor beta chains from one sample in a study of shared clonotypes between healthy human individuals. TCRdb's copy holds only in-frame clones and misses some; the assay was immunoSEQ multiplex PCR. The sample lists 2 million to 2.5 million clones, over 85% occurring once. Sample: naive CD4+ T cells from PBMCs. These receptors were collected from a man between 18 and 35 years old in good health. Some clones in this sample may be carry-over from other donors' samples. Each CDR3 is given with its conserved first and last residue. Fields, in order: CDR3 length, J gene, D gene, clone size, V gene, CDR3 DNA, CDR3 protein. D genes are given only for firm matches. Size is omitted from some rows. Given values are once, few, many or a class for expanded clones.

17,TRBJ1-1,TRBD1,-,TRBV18,TGTGCCAGCTCACCCTCGGGCAGGGGGCGCTTGGTTACTGAAGCTTTCTTT,CASSPSGRGRLVTEAFF
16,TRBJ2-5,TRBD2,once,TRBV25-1,TGTGCCAGCAGTGGAGATAGCGGGAGGGCGCGGGAGACCCAGTACTTC,CASSGDSGRARETQYF
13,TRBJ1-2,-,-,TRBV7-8,TGTGCCAGCACCCTAGACGCACTTCGGGGCTACACCTTC,CASTLDALRGYTF
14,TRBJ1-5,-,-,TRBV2,TGTGCCAGCAGTGTCTTGCGGCCGCCCGGGCCCCAGCATTTT,CASSVLRPPGPQHF
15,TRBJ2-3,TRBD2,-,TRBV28,TGTGCCAGCAGCATAGCGGGAGGGAGGGGAGATACGCAGTATTTT,CASSIAGGRGDTQYF
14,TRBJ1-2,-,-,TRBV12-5,TGTGCTAGTGGTTGGGGGGAGCACTTCGGCGGCTACACCTTC,CASGWGEHFGGYTF
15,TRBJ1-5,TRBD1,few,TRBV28,TGTGCCAGCAGTTCCACGGGACAGGGGAATCAGCCCCAGCATTTT,CASSSTGQGNQPQHF
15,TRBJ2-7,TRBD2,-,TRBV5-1,TGCGCCAGCAGCTTGTCTAGCGGGGATCCCTACGAGCAGTACTTC,CASSLSSGDPYEQYF
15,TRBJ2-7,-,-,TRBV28,TGTGCCAGCAGTCTCTCACTAGAACTCTCCTACGAGCAGTACTTC,CASSLSLELSYEQYF
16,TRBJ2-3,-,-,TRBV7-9,TGTGCCAGCAGCTTAGTTGGGACCCGGTCGTCAGATACGCAGTATTTT,CASSLVGTRSSDTQYF
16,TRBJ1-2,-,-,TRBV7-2,TGTGCCAGCAGCCCCCATGTGGACAGTGGGGCCTATGGCTACACCTTC,CASSPHVDSGAYGYTF
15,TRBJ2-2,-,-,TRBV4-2,TGTGCCAGCAGCCAAGCTTTGGTTGGTACCGGGGAGCTGTTTTTT,CASSQALVGTGELFF
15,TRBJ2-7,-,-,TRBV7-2,TGTGCCAGCAGCTTAGCGGGAGGCGTCTGGAGCGAGCAGTACTTC,CASSLAGGVWSEQYF
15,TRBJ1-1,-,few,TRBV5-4,TGTGCCAGCAGCCCTCGAGTGGGGGCGGGCACTGAAGCTTTCTTT,CASSPRVGAGTEAFF
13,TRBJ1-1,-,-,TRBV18,TGTGCCAGCTCACCACGTTCTACCAGCCAAGCTTTCTTT,CASSPRSTSQAFF
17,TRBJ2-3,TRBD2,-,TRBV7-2,TGTGCCAGCACCACTCGTGGGCTAGCGGGACGGGGAGATACGCAGTATTTT,CASTTRGLAGRGDTQYF
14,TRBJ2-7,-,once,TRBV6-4,TGTGCCAGCAGTACAACAGGGCCCCACTACGAGCAGTACTTC,CASSTTGPHYEQYF
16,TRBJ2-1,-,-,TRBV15,TGTGCCACCAGCAACCCCACGGGCGGGGCATACAATGAGCAGTTCTTC,CATSNPTGGAYNEQFF
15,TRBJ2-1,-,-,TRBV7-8,TGTGCCAGCAGCTTAGCGCGTACTAGACGGGATGAGCAGTTCTTC,CASSLARTRRDEQFF
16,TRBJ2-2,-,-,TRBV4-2,TGTGCCAGCAGCCAAGAAGGACGGGGGTTAGCCGGGGAGCTGTTTTTT,CASSQEGRGLAGELFF
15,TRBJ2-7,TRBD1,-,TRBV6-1,TGTGCCAGCAGAACCGGACAGGGGGCGCGGAGCGAGCAGTACTTC,CASRTGQGARSEQYF
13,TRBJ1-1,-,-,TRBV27,TGTGCCAGCAGTTTGGTACAGAACACTGAAGCTTTCTTT,CASSLVQNTEAFF
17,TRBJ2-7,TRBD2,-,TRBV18,TGTGCCAGCTCACCTAGGGCTAGCGGGAGAGGGGCCTACGAGCAGTACTTC,CASSPRASGRGAYEQYF
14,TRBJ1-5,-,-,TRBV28,TGTGCCAGCAGTAGGGACGTTAGCAATCAGCCCCAGCATTTT,CASSRDVSNQPQHF
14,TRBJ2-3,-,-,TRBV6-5,TGTGCCAGCACCCACGGGGCAGGCACAGATACGCAGTATTTT,CASTHGAGTDTQYF
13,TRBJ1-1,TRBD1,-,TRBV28,TGTGCCAGCAGGGGAGGGGGCTTATTTGGCGCTTTCTTT,CASRGGGLFGAFF
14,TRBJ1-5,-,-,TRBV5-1,TGCGCCAGCAGCGCCGACTGGCCCAATCAGCCCCAGCATTTT,CASSADWPNQPQHF
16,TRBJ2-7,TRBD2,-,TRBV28,TGTGCCACCACCCCCCCCGGACTAGCGGGGTTTGTCGAGCAGTACTTC,CATTPPGLAGFVEQYF
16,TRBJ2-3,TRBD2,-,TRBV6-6,TGTGCCAGCAGACTCTTAGCGGGAGGGCTCACAGATACGCAGTATTTT,CASRLLAGGLTDTQYF
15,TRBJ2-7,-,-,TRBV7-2,TGTGCCAGCAGCCCGAGAGCGGGCCAATCCTACGAGCAGTACTTC,CASSPRAGQSYEQYF
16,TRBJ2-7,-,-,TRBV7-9,TGTGCCAGCAGCTTAGAGGGCGGGACACTCATACGCGATCCGTACTTC,CASSLEGGTLIRDPYF
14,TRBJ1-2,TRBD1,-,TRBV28,TGTGCCAGCAGTACCACCGGGACAGGGAATGGCTACACCTTC,CASSTTGTGNGYTF
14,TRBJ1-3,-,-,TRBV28,TGTGCCAGCAGTTTGGGCAATTCTGGAAACACCATATATTTT,CASSLGNSGNTIYF
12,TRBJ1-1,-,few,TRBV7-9,TGTGCCAGCAGCCCGCTCGCACAGGAAGCTTTCTTT,CASSPLAQEAFF
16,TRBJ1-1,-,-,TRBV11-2,TGTGCCAGCAGCTTAGATCTCGTGTATTCCGGGGGGATAGCTTTCTTT,CASSLDLVYSGGIAFF
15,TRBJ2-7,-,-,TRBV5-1,TGCGCCAGCAGCTTGGGATCTAACCCTGACTACGAGCAGTACTTC,CASSLGSNPDYEQYF
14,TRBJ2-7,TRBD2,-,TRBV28,TGTGCCAGCAGCCCGGGGACTAGCCGCCTCGAGCAGTACTTC,CASSPGTSRLEQYF
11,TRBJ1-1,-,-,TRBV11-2,TGTGCCAGCAGCAAGAACACTGAAGCTTTCTTT,CASSKNTEAFF
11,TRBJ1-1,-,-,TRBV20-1,TGCAGTGCTAGAGTGTCCCATTCCGCTTTCTTT,CSARVSHSAFF
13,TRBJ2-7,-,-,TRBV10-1,TGCGCCAGCAGTGGAAAGAATTCCTACGAGCAGTACTTC,CASSGKNSYEQYF
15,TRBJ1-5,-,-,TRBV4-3,TGCGCCAGCAGCCAAGGAACAGGGCGAAATCAGCCCCAGCATTTT,CASSQGTGRNQPQHF